This T cell receptor (beta chain) came from a study of long-term antiretroviral therapy in people with HIV. An immunoSEQ assay, version v3.0, was performed at survey level. TCRdb keeps only in-frame clones here, not all; method: immunoSEQ multiplex PCR. Of around 26,000 clones detected, about 80% appear once; the ten largest clones hold 11%. The CDR3 contains 15 residues. V lost 3 bases and J lost 5; bases outside the gene matches: 9. The germline V gene encodes CDR1 KGHSH and CDR2 LQKENI. This chain uses TRBV18 with TRBJ2-7; 8 bases fit TRBD2. The sequence was obtained from a woman aged 35 to 49 with HIV. The specimen was unsorted PBMCs, collected 1.1 years before starting antiretroviral therapy. This CDR3 is CASSPGREGPNEQYF. CDR3 in DNA: TGTGCCAGCTCACCTGGCCGGGAGGGCCCGAACGAGCAGTACTTC.